What follows describes a single TCR beta chain. The data originate from a study of blood T cell repertoires in COVID-19. About the research overall: Acute and convalescent COVID-19 samples came from the United States, Italy and Spain.

The length of the CDR3 is 16 residues. Trimming took 4 bases from V and 0 from J; bases not matched to a gene: 4. CDR1 is SGHRS and CDR2 is YFSETQ in the germline V gene. Participants were aged about 18 to 100 years from roughly 26 US areas. Participant-given clinical history determined each cohort assignment. As originally analysed: Amplification of reference gene primers was used by the study to estimate nucleated cell counts. The method was immunoSEQ multiplex PCR; TCRdb's version includes in-frame clones alone and lacks a portion of them. The V and J calls and clone size are taken from that table; D and trimming were inferred from the DNA. Of approximately 180,000 clones detected, 89% appear once; the ten largest clones hold over 2%.

The source is a woman between 40 and 50 years old with acute COVID-19. The chain joins TRBV5-1 to TRBJ2-2, with 9 bases fitting TRBD2. Sample: PBMCs or T cells enriched from blood (not recorded which). This CDR3 reads CASSGTSGSNTGELFF. In DNA form, the CDR3 reads TGCGCCAGCAGCGGAACTAGCGGGTCGAACACCGGGGAGCTGTTTTTT.